The 21 T cell receptor beta chains reported below all come from one sample, sequenced in a study of cytomegalovirus exposure and HLA in healthy donors. Method: immunoSEQ multiplex PCR; TCRdb's copy keeps in-frame clones and lacks some. Altogether approximately 170,000 clones are present, around 85% being singletons, with the ten largest covering about 16%. Material for sequencing was PBMCs. These receptors were collected from a man younger than 35 in good health and CMV-seropositive.

V gene TRBV9 combines with J gene TRBJ2-3; D is ambiguous. V gave up 0 bases and J gave up 2 bases, with 7 bases separating them. This CDR3 is 14 amino acids long. Looked up from germline, CDR1 is SGDLS and CDR2 is YYNGEE. CDR3 loop: CASSVASSTDTQYF. Here the CDR3 DNA reads TGTGCCAGCAGCGTAGCGAGCTCCACAGATACGCAGTATTTT.

The genes are TRBV29-1 and TRBJ1-3; TRBD1 agrees at 8 bases. The germline V gene has CDR1 SQVTM and CDR2 ANQGSEA. Losses at the gene ends were 4 bases for V and 2 bases for J; bases not matched to a gene: 10. The CDR3 length is 16 residues. CDR3 DNA sequence: TGCAGCGTTGTTTGGGACAGGCCGAGCACTGGAAACACCATATATTTT. This translates into CSVVWDRPSTGNTIYF.

The V call is TRBV6-1, the J call TRBJ1-1; possibly TRBD1 for D (5 bases). From germline, CDR1 is MNHNS and CDR2 SASEGT. This CDR3 is 13 amino acids long. The V and J ends lost 11 bases and 5 bases respectively, with 18 bases between them. CDR3 sequence reads: CAGSGAGGTEAFF. CDR3 DNA: TGTGCCGGCTCCGGGGCCGGGGGAACTGAAGCTTTCTTT.

This clone was recorded only once. The CDR3 bases are TGTGCCAGCAGCGGTGAATTCGACAGGGGCGATGAGCAGTTCTTC. Encoded protein: CASSGEFDRGDEQFF. This rearrangement joins TRBV9 to TRBJ2-1, with TRBD1 matching 8 bases. The germline CDR1 and CDR2 sequences are SGDLS and YYNGEE. V lost 3 bases to trimming and J lost 8 bases; unmatched junction nucleotides: 10. The CDR3 is 15 amino acids.

This clone showed up just once. V usage is TRBV6-5 and J usage is TRBJ1-4, with 7 bases identical to TRBD1. This CDR3 is 15 amino acids long. The germline V gene has CDR1 MNHEY and CDR2 SVGAGI. After removal of 5 bases from V and 10 bases from J, the junction contained 13 bases not matched to a gene. CDR3 sequence reads: CASSREGGFVGKLFF. The DNA of the CDR3 is TGTGCCAGCAGTCGCGAAGGGGGCTTTGTGGGAAAACTGTTTTTT.

The DNA for the CDR3 is TGCGCCAGCAGTAAGGGACAGGGAAACACCGGGGAGCTGTTTTTT. The encoded protein is CASSKGQGNTGELFF. V usage is TRBV5-1 and J usage is TRBJ2-2; 9 nucleotides line up with TRBD1. CDR1 is SGHRS and CDR2 is YFSETQ in the germline V gene. The CDR3 sequence is 15 residues long. Trimming at V came to 5 bases and at J to 2 bases, leaving 4 bases not matched to a gene.

This clone was counted only a few times. V and J are TRBV29-1 and TRBJ2-7, with D possibly TRBD2 on 6 matching bases. Trimming stripped 6 bases from V and 3 bases from J, with 12 bases between. Per the germline V gene, CDR1 is SQVTM and CDR2 is ANQGSEA. This CDR3 region has 12 residues. DNA for the CDR3: TGCAGCGTCTCATTGGGGGGCTACGAGCAGTACTTC. Amino acids: CSVSLGGYEQYF.

In the case of this clone: At the DNA level, this CDR3 is encoded by other sequences in the same sample as well. This sequence joins TRBV27 and TRBJ1-2; 7 positions agree with TRBD1. The V and J ends lost 4 bases and 3 bases, in that order; junction bases with no gene match: 2. This CDR3 contains 13 residues. The germline CDR1 and CDR2 sequences are MNHEY and SMNVEV (reference sequence). Written as DNA, the CDR3 is TGTGCCAGCAGTTCGGGACAGCACTATGGCTACACCTTC. Encoded protein: CASSSGQHYGYTF.

The CDR3 nucleotides read TGTGCCAGCAGCCGTGGCCAGGGGGTCTCGGAGACCCAGTACTTC. Encoded protein: CASSRGQGVSETQYF. The chain combines TRBV7-9 with TRBJ2-5; 7 bases map to TRBD1. With 5 bases clipped from V and 5 bases from J, the junction kept 11 bases outside the gene matches. Germline CDR1 is SEHNR and CDR2 is FQNEAQ (reference sequence). The CDR3 is made up of 15 amino acids. The full variable domain, in which reference TRBV7-9 and TRBJ2-5 provide the parts outside the CDR3, is DTGVSQNPRHKITKRGQNVTFRCDPISEHNRLYWYRQTLGQGPEFLTYFQNEAQLEKSRLLSDRFSAERPKGSFSTLEIQRTEQGDSAMYLCASSRGQGVSETQYFGPGTRLLVL.

J is TRBJ2-3 and V is TRBV27; D perhaps matches TRBD1 (7 bases). CDR1 MNHEY and CDR2 SMNVEV come from the germline V gene (reference sequence). The CDR3 spans 15 residues. V lost 5 bases and J 7 bases, leaving 19 bases between the germline ends. For the CDR3, the DNA is TGTGCCAGCAGTCTCCATCGGACAGGAGGGTATACGCAGTATTTT. It yields the protein CASSLHRTGGYTQYF.

The gene calls are TRBV11-3 and TRBJ1-1; 7 nucleotides align to TRBD1. Trimming removed 5 bases from V and 3 bases from J; junction bases left unmatched: 3. The CDR3 runs 13 residues. CDR1 and CDR2 (germline): SGHNT, YENEEA. CDR3 in DNA: TGTGCCAGCAGCCGGGACAGCTACACTGAAGCTTTCTTT. The encoded protein is CASSRDSYTEAFF.

The gene calls are TRBV6-5 and TRBJ2-7, with D perhaps TRBD2 (5 bases). The CDR3 is made up of 15 amino acids. CDR1 and CDR2 (germline): MNHEY, SVGAGI. Trimming cost V 0 bases and J 3 bases, with 12 bases left between them. The DNA for the CDR3 is TGTGCCAGCAGTTACTCCGGGAATGGGAACTACGAGCAGTACTTC. Protein sequence: CASSYSGNGNYEQYF.

The chain is built from TRBV4-1 and TRBJ1-1, with a possible D match to TRBD1 (6 bases). CDR3 length: 15 amino acids. V was cut by 4 bases and J by 5 bases, with 17 bases left in between. Germline V CDR1 and CDR2: MGHRA, YSYEKL. The CDR3 is CASSPEGGVGTEAFF. The CDR3 bases are TGCGCCAGCAGCCCCGAAGGGGGGGTTGGGACTGAAGCTTTCTTT.

This clone is a singleton in its sample. The chain combines TRBV5-4 with TRBJ1-4; 7 bases line up with TRBD1. The germline V gene has CDR1 SGHNT and CDR2 YYREEE (reference sequence). The trim removed 4 bases at V and 8 bases at J, leaving 8 bases unmatched. The CDR3 sequence is 14 residues long. CDR3 DNA sequence: TGTGCCAGCAGCCAAAGACAGGGCCCCGAAAAACTGTTTTTT. Its translation: CASSQRQGPEKLFF.

The gene calls are TRBV10-2 and TRBJ2-3; 10 bases match TRBD2. With 10 bases clipped from V and 3 bases from J, the junction kept 10 bases outside the gene matches. The V gene's germline CDR1 is WSHSY and CDR2 SAAADI. This CDR3 has 15 amino acids. The CDR3 spells CATRDSGGATDTQYF. The CDR3 DNA reads as TGCGCCACTAGAGACAGCGGGGGGGCGACAGATACGCAGTATTTT.

This chain connects TRBV7-2 to TRBJ2-1; TRBD1 is a possible D gene (5 bases). The CDR3 has 13 residues. Germline V gene lookup returns CDR1 SGHTA and CDR2 FQGNSA. Trimming removed 1 base from V and 10 bases from J, with 11 bases in between. DNA for the CDR3: TGTGCCAGCAGCTTAGAAAGGGGAAGGGAGCAGTTCTTC. This encodes CASSLERGREQFF.

The genes are TRBV28 and TRBJ1-1; D gene ambiguous. Germline CDR1 MDHEN, CDR2 SYDVKM. V dropped 4 bases and J dropped 8 bases, with 11 bases sitting between them. The CDR3 loop spans 12 amino acids. CDR3 coding DNA: TGTGCCAGCAGTTCCTTCAAACGGGAAGCTTTCTTT. It codes for CASSSFKREAFF.

The V gene is TRBV5-6, the J gene TRBJ2-7; weak D call: TRBD2 (6 bases). CDR3 length: 14 amino acids. The germline V and J ends were trimmed by 0 bases and 3 bases, with 10 bases remaining between them. Germline V lookup: CDR1 SGHDT, CDR2 YYEEEE. The CDR3 DNA reads as TGTGCCAGCAGCTTGGGGGGGGATGTCTACGAGCAGTACTTC. It specifies CASSLGGDVYEQYF.

The chain uses TRBV6-1 and TRBJ2-7; 7 nucleotides align to TRBD1. Germline CDR1 is MNHNS and CDR2 is SASEGT. J gave up 1 base and V 8 bases, and 5 bases lay outside the gene matches. The CDR3 loop spans 13 amino acids. CDR3 coding DNA: TGTGCCAGCGAGACAGGGAATTCCTACGAGCAGTACTTC. Protein: CASETGNSYEQYF.

The chain carries TRBV28 and TRBJ1-3, with D perhaps TRBD1 (6 bases). Per germline, CDR1 MDHEN and CDR2 SYDVKM. The CDR3 spans 14 residues. V was clipped by 3 bases and J by 4 bases, with 10 bases between them. CDR3 in DNA: TGTGCCAGCAGTTTCGCAGGGGACGGAAACACCATATATTTT. Its translation is CASSFAGDGNTIYF. Together with reference TRBV28 and TRBJ1-3, the CDR3 gives the full variable domain: DVKVTQSSRYLVKRTGEKVFLECVQDMDHENMFWYRQDPGLGLRLIYFSYDVKMKEKGDIPEGYSVSREKKERFSLILESASTNQTSMYLCASSFAGDGNTIYFGEGSWLTVV.

The chain is built from TRBV6-6 and TRBJ2-5; D call uncertain. Deletions cut 11 bases from V and 3 bases from J, with 13 bases between. The CDR3 spans 12 residues. Germline CDR1 and CDR2: MNHNY and SVGAGI (reference sequence). This chain's CDR3 is CASRRGEETQYF. Here the CDR3 DNA reads TGTGCCTCTAGGAGAGGTGAAGAGACCCAGTACTTC.